This TCR beta chain emerged from a study of blood T cell repertoires in COVID-19. The assay was immunoSEQ multiplex PCR, and TCRdb's table has in-frame clones only and misses some. The sample shows 260,000 or so clones, 85% to 90% of them seen only once. Enrollees, about 18 to 89 years old, lived in 20 to 25 US areas. The CDR3 consists of 15 residues. The J segment lost 2 bases and the V segment lost 4 bases, leaving 7 bases of the junction unmatched. Germline V gene lookup returns CDR1 LNHDA and CDR2 SQIVND (reference sequence). Sequenced: PBMCs or T cells enriched from blood (not recorded which). This receptor was identified in a man between 18 and 35 years old who had recovered from COVID-19. This chain connects TRBV19 to TRBJ1-2, with TRBD1 matching 7 bases. The CDR3 DNA is TGTGCCAGTAGTAAAACGACAGGGACCAACTATGGCTACACCTTC. Protein: CASSKTTGTNYGYTF.